What follows are 10 T cell receptor beta chains derived from one specimen sequenced in a study of blood T cells in healthy people across ages. A J-beta primer mix and a sample-barcoded 5' primer were used in a second PCR of about 6 to 12 cycles. TCRdb reprocessed the 5' RACE reads with MiXCR, giving one entry per CDR3 protein. The profile shows roughly 680,000 distinct CDR3 sequences, roughly 21% of them singletons. Sequenced input: blood. These receptors originate from a man aged 70 or older in good health.

The rearrangement links TRBV6-2 or TRBV6-3 to TRBJ2-5; D might be TRBD2 (5 bases). CDR3 length: 13 residues. Trimming pared 6 bases from V and 5 bases from J, leaving 13 bases between. Germline V CDR1 and CDR2: MNHEY, SVGEGT. The CDR3 bases are TGTGCCAGCAGACGAGGGCAAGATGAGACCCAGTACTTC. Translated: CASRRGQDETQYF.

This clonotype has a handful of counts. The rearrangement joins TRBV15 to TRBJ2-3; 9 nucleotides align to TRBD2. The junction had 4 bases not matched to a gene; V was cut back by 3 bases and J by 0 bases. The CDR3 is 16 amino acids. Germline values: CDR1 LNHNV, CDR2 YYDKDF (reference sequence). As DNA, the CDR3 is TGTGCCACCAGCAGGGCTAGCGGGGTTAGCACAGATACGCAGTATTTT. As protein: CATSRASGVSTDTQYF.

This clonotype was counted ten times or more. The chain uses TRBV11-2 and TRBJ2-5; D ambiguous. This CDR3 has 15 residues. The ends were cut back, 1 base at V and 4 bases at J, with 13 bases in the middle. Germline lookup yields CDR1 SGHAT and CDR2 FQNNGV. The DNA of the CDR3 is TGTGCCAGCAGCTTAGGGGCAGGCCGGACAGAGACCCAGTACTTC. It codes for CASSLGAGRTETQYF. Together with reference TRBV11-2 and TRBJ2-5, the CDR3 gives the full variable domain: EAGVAQSPRYKIIEKRQSVAFWCNPISGHATLYWYQQILGQGPKLLIQFQNNGVVDDSQLPKDRFSAERLKGVDSTLKIQPAKLEDSAVYLCASSLGAGRTETQYFGPGTRLLVL.

Remarks on this clonotype: The junction does not match germline at one end; this may be a read error. V is TRBV12-3 or TRBV12-4 and J is TRBJ2-1, with TRBD2 as a possible D gene (5 bases). The CDR3 has 12 residues. The CDR3 nucleotides are TGTACCAGCAGTTTAGCGCGGAATGAGCAGTTCTTC. It specifies CTSSLARNEQFF.

The chain recombines TRBV12-3 or TRBV12-4 with TRBJ2-7; TRBD1 matches at 9 bases. The CDR3 covers 14 residues. Unmatched junction bases numbered 7, after V lost 4 bases and J lost 6 bases. CDR3 in DNA: TGTGCCAGCAGTTCCGGACAGGGGCTCGTCGAGCAGTACTTC. Translating gives CASSSGQGLVEQYF.

The CDR3 reads CASSLVGTARYEQYF. The CDR3 DNA reads TGTGCCAGCAGCTTAGTCGGGACAGCCCGCTACGAGCAGTACTTC. The V call is TRBV13, the J call TRBJ2-7; 7 bases match TRBD1. CDR1 is PRHDT, CDR2 FYEKMQ, per germline (reference sequence). Trimming cost V 1 base and J 3 bases; bases outside gene matches: 6. The CDR3 covers 15 residues.

The J gene is TRBJ2-3, the V gene TRBV7-6; weak D call: TRBD2 (6 bases). V lost 2 bases and J 5 bases, leaving 14 bases between the germline ends. The CDR3 covers 15 residues. Germline V gene data show CDR1 as SGHVS and CDR2 as FNYEAQ. The CDR3 DNA sequence: TGTGCCAGCAGCTTAATAGGCGGGACCGGAGATACGCAGTATTTT. This gives the protein CASSLIGGTGDTQYF. The full variable domain, rest sourced from reference TRBV7-6 and TRBJ2-3, is GAGVSQSPRYKVTKRGQDVALRCDPISGHVSLYWYRQALGQGPEFLTYFNYEAQQDKSGLPNDRFSAERPEGSISTLTIQRTEQRDSAMYRCASSLIGGTGDTQYFGPGTRLTVL.

This clonotype has ten or more counts. This chain links TRBV29-1 with TRBJ1-2; D possibly corresponds to TRBD1 (5 bases). CDR1 and CDR2 from the germline V gene are SQVTM and ANQGSEA. Trimming removed 1 base at V and 0 bases at J, with 12 bases between. CDR3 length equals 15 residues. The CDR3, as DNA: TGCAGCGTTGAAGGGGGCACTACATCTAACTATGGCTACACCTTC. Its protein is CSVEGGTTSNYGYTF.

The chain carries TRBV4-3 and TRBJ2-5; 10 nucleotides match TRBD1. The germline V gene encodes CDR1 LGHNA and CDR2 YSLEER. V gave up 1 base and J gave up 2 bases; unmatched junction bases: 7. CDR3 length: 17 residues. Here the CDR3 reads CASSQVAGTGVQETQYF. The DNA of the CDR3 is TGCGCCAGCAGCCAAGTGGCCGGGACAGGGGTTCAAGAGACCCAGTACTTC.

This clonotype was detected a few times. The J gene is TRBJ2-7, the V gene TRBV2; unclear D gene. V lost 5 bases and J lost 6, with 14 bases in between. The germline CDR1 and CDR2 sequences are SNHLY and FYNNEI. CDR3 length equals 13 residues. Here the CDR3 reads CASSTYLAREQYF. CDR3 DNA: TGTGCCAGCAGTACTTACCTGGCGCGCGAGCAGTACTTC.